These 28 T cell receptor beta chains share one sample of origin, sequenced in a study of blood T cell repertoires in COVID-19. Assay used: immunoSEQ multiplex PCR; TCRdb lists only in-frame clones, some missing. In the table there are around 94,000 clones, around 90% of which are singletons. What was sequenced was peripheral blood. The receptors derive from a woman aged 45-60 years with COVID-19, enrolled during active disease.

This clone has just one count. The chain combines TRBV12-5 with TRBJ2-5, with TRBD2 matching over 10 bases. With V trimmed by 3 bases and J by 0 bases, 1 base remained unmatched. CDR1 and CDR2 (germline): LGHNT, FRNRAP. This CDR3 has 15 amino acids. The CDR3 reads CASGLAGGDQETQYF. The CDR3 DNA follows: TGTGCTAGTGGTTTAGCGGGGGGGGACCAAGAGACCCAGTACTTC. The complete variable domain, with remaining parts taken from reference TRBV12-5 and TRBJ2-5, reads DARVTQTPRHKVTEMGQEVTMRCQPILGHNTVFWYRQTMMQGLELLAYFRNRAPLDDSGMPKDRFSAEMPDATLATLKIQPSEPRDSAVYFCASGLAGGDQETQYFGPGTRLLVL.

The rearrangement uses TRBV6-5 and TRBJ1-5; D is ambiguous. In germline, CDR1 is MNHEY, CDR2 SVGAGI. Between the trimmed V and J ends, which lost 6 bases and 5 bases, there was a span of 17 bases. This CDR3 is built from 15 residues. CDR3 residues: CASSPATGWDQPQHF. The CDR3, as DNA: TGTGCCAGCAGCCCCGCGACCGGGTGGGATCAGCCCCAGCATTTT.

There are a few counts of this clone. The chain uses TRBV7-9 and TRBJ1-1; a weak D match, TRBD1 (5 bases). Germline-derived CDR1 and CDR2 are SEHNR and FQNEAQ (reference sequence). The CDR3 spans 14 residues. Trimming stripped 4 bases from V and 3 bases from J, with 12 bases between. The chain's CDR3 is CASSWTRGDTEAFF. CDR3 DNA: TGTGCCAGCAGCTGGACTCGGGGGGACACTGAAGCTTTCTTT.

CDR3 sequence (DNA): TGTGCCAGCAGTGAGCGTATCGATCAGCCCCAGCATTTT. It encodes CASSERIDQPQHF. J is TRBJ1-5 and V is TRBV6-1; D uncertain. V gave up 3 bases and J gave up 5 bases, with 8 bases separating them. The CDR3 totals 13 residues. The germline V gene has CDR1 MNHNS and CDR2 SASEGT.

V usage is TRBV2 and J usage is TRBJ1-2; D is uncertain. The germline V gene encodes CDR1 SNHLY and CDR2 FYNNEI. CDR3 length: 12 residues. V was cut by 7 bases and J by 4 bases, with 10 bases left in between. DNA for the CDR3: TGTGCCAGCACCGCGGGAGCCTATGGCTACACCTTC. Amino acid sequence: CASTAGAYGYTF.

The chain has TRBV7-7 and TRBJ2-5; 8 bases map to TRBD2. CDR3 length equals 17 residues. V was clipped by 1 base and J by 1 base; unmatched bases: 8. Germline V CDR1 and CDR2: SSHAT, FNYEAQ (reference sequence). The CDR3 protein is CASSLGGTGGAQETQYF. The CDR3 DNA reads as TGTGCCAGCAGCTTAGGGGGTACCGGGGGGGCCCAAGAGACCCAGTACTTC.

This sequence joins TRBV15 and TRBJ2-1; D uncertain. Germline assignment: CDR1 LNHNV and CDR2 YYDKDF (reference sequence). The length of the CDR3 is 12 residues. The ends were cut back, 1 base at V and 9 bases at J, with 7 bases in the middle. For the CDR3, the DNA is TGTGCCACCAGCAGAGCGTCAGGTGAGCAGTTCTTC. Protein: CATSRASGEQFF.

The rearrangement uses TRBV19 and TRBJ2-5; the match to TRBD1 covers 11 bases. The CDR3 extends over 17 amino acids. In germline, CDR1 is LNHDA, CDR2 SQIVND (reference sequence). Trimming cost V 0 bases and J 7 bases; bases outside gene matches: 10. The CDR3 nucleotides read TGTGCCAGTAGTATAGATCTAGCGGACAGGGGGCGCGTGACCCAGTACTTC. Its translation is CASSIDLADRGRVTQYF.

CDR3 region: CASSTGWGTEAFF. The CDR3 nucleotides read TGTGCCAGCAGCACGGGGTGGGGCACTGAAGCTTTCTTT. This chain joins TRBV5-8 and TRBJ1-1; no firm D call. The V end lost 4 bases, the J end lost 4 bases, and 11 bases lay between the germline ends. Germline-derived CDR1 and CDR2 are SGHTS and YDEGEE. CDR3 length equals 13 residues.

This clone was counted between two and nine times. The chain couples TRBV29-1 to TRBJ2-7; a weak D match, TRBD1 (6 bases). The ends were cut back, 7 bases at V and 5 bases at J, with 21 bases in the middle. This CDR3 is built from 14 residues. The V gene's germline CDR1 is SQVTM and CDR2 ANQGSEA. CDR3 amino acids: CSGQKQQGSHEQYF. CDR3 nucleotide sequence: TGCAGCGGCCAAAAGCAACAGGGATCCCACGAGCAGTACTTC.

The sample holds one count of this clone. The chain combines TRBV15 with TRBJ1-2; a weak D match, TRBD1 (6 bases). This CDR3 spans 13 amino acids. The germline V gene encodes CDR1 LNHNV and CDR2 YYDKDF (reference sequence). The ends were cut back, 4 bases at V and 7 bases at J, with 13 bases in the middle. CDR3: CATSTTGRSGYTF. The CDR3 DNA follows: TGTGCCACCAGCACAACAGGGCGGAGTGGCTACACCTTC. Full variable domain (missing parts from reference TRBV15 and TRBJ1-2): DAMVIQNPRYQVTQFGKPVTLSCSQTLNHNVMYWYQQKSSQAPKLLFHYYDKDFNNEADTPDNFQSRRPNTSFCFLDIRSPGLGDTAMYLCATSTTGRSGYTFGSGTRLTVV.

The chain uses TRBV5-4 and TRBJ2-7; TRBD1 is a possible D gene (7 bases). This CDR3 contains 15 residues. Germline V gene data show CDR1 as SGHNT and CDR2 as YYREEE (reference sequence). The V and J ends lost 0 bases and 2 bases respectively, with 12 bases between them. CDR3: CASSLDAGGTYEQYF. CDR3 coding DNA: TGTGCCAGCAGCTTGGATGCAGGGGGGACCTACGAGCAGTACTTC.

The chain has TRBV3-1 (or the pseudogene TRBV3-2) and TRBJ1-1, with a weak D call TRBD1 (5 bases). Trimming cost V 2 bases and J 4 bases, with 11 bases left between them. CDR1 is LGHDT, CDR2 YNNKEL, per germline (reference sequence). CDR3 size: 14 residues. CDR3 region: CASSQPDRPTEAFF. CDR3 nucleotide sequence: TGTGCCAGCAGCCAACCCGACAGACCCACTGAAGCTTTCTTT.

The chain is built from TRBV27 and TRBJ2-1; 7 positions match TRBD2. The junction had 5 bases not matched to a gene; V was cut back by 0 bases and J by 6 bases. Germline-derived CDR1 and CDR2 are MNHEY and SMNVEV (reference sequence). There are 15 residues in the CDR3. Here the CDR3 reads CASSLSLAALNEQFF. Written as DNA, the CDR3 is TGTGCCAGCAGTTTATCTCTAGCGGCCCTCAATGAGCAGTTCTTC.

V usage is TRBV5-1 and J usage is TRBJ2-6; perhaps TRBD1 as D (6 bases). Looked up from germline, CDR1 is SGHRS and CDR2 is YFSETQ. This CDR3 contains 18 residues. V was shortened by 0 bases and J by 0 bases, with 13 bases between the two germline ends. CDR3: CASSLAFQGTSGANVLTF. The CDR3 DNA follows: TGCGCCAGCAGCTTGGCCTTTCAGGGGACCTCTGGGGCCAACGTCCTGACTTTC.

This clone is a singleton in its sample. The chain carries TRBV6-1 and TRBJ1-1; the D is unclear. V was pared by 1 base and J by 3 bases, with 9 bases between. The CDR3 is made up of 14 amino acids. CDR1 MNHNS and CDR2 SASEGT come from the germline V gene. CDR3 protein: CASSEGGLYTEAFF. The CDR3 DNA reads TGTGCCAGCAGTGAAGGCGGGTTATACACTGAAGCTTTCTTT.

This clone turned up a few times. The chain has TRBV4-1 and TRBJ1-6; 8 nucleotides agree with TRBD1. Germline V gene sequence: CDR1 MGHRA, CDR2 YSYEKL. The CDR3 extends over 16 amino acids. The V and J ends lost 3 bases and 7 bases, in that order; junction bases with no gene match: 8. CDR3 DNA sequence: TGCGCCAGCAGCCAGGTCTTGAGACAGGGGAATTCACCCCTCCACTTT. It codes for CASSQVLRQGNSPLHF.

The CDR3 bases are TGTGCCACCGCGGTCCGGGGGGCCTACAATGAGCAGTTCTTC. It codes for CATAVRGAYNEQFF. The chain joins TRBV24-1 to TRBJ2-1, with 7 bases matching TRBD2. With 9 bases clipped from V and 2 bases from J, the junction kept 6 bases outside the gene matches. This CDR3 is built from 14 residues. Germline CDR1 and CDR2: KGHDR and SFDVKD.

The chain employs TRBV30 and TRBJ2-6, with 7 bases identical to TRBD1. Germline V gene data show CDR1 as GTSNPN and CDR2 as SVGIG (reference sequence). V trimming: 1 base; J trimming: 13 bases; junction bases outside the gene matches: 10. The CDR3 totals 14 residues. CDR3 region: CAWSGGGGLRVLTF. DNA for the CDR3: TGTGCCTGGAGTGGAGGGGGCGGACTGCGTGTCCTGACTTTC.

This sequence joins TRBV15 and TRBJ2-7; D is undetermined. CDR1 is LNHNV and CDR2 is YYDKDF in the germline V gene (reference sequence). This CDR3 comprises 11 residues. V shed 1 base and J shed 6 bases, with 4 bases lying between them. CDR3 residues: CATSRGLEQYF. The CDR3 nucleotides read TGTGCCACCAGCAGAGGGCTCGAGCAGTACTTC.

The chain combines TRBV18 with TRBJ2-7; D is possibly TRBD2 (6 bases). V was clipped by 3 bases and J by 3 bases, with 12 bases between them. This CDR3 is 14 amino acids long. The germline CDR1 and CDR2 sequences are KGHSH and LQKENI. The CDR3 loop is CASSPSGLYYEQYF. The DNA of the CDR3 is TGTGCCAGCTCACCGTCGGGACTCTACTACGAGCAGTACTTC.

The chain carries TRBV9 and TRBJ1-4; the match to TRBD1 covers 11 bases. V shed 3 bases, J shed 8 bases, and the junction held 3 bases outside the gene matches. The V gene's germline CDR1 is SGDLS and CDR2 YYNGEE. CDR3 length: 14 amino acids. CDR3: CASSEGQGVEKLFF. CDR3 coding DNA: TGTGCCAGCAGCGAGGGACAGGGGGTAGAAAAACTGTTTTTT.

The chain recombines TRBV19 with TRBJ1-5; TRBD1 matches 9 bases. Germline values: CDR1 LNHDA, CDR2 SQIVND (reference sequence). The V and J ends lost 10 bases and 4 bases, in that order; junction bases with no gene match: 5. There are 13 residues in the CDR3. DNA for the CDR3: TGTGCCACCGACGACAGGGGGAATCAGCCCCAGCATTTT. Its protein is CATDDRGNQPQHF. The full variable domain, with the rest looked up from reference TRBV19 and TRBJ1-5, is DGGITQSPKYLFRKEGQNVTLSCEQNLNHDAMYWYRQDPGQGLRLIYYSQIVNDFQKGDIAEGYSVSREKKESFPLTVTSAQKNPTAFYLCATDDRGNQPQHFGDGTRLSIL.

The rearrangement uses TRBV20-1 and TRBJ2-7; D remains unclear. V lost 3 bases and J lost 4, with 7 bases in between. The CDR3 is 11 amino acids. Germline V gene lookup returns CDR1 DFQATT and CDR2 SNEGSKA (reference sequence). The DNA for the CDR3 is TGCAGTGCTAGGGCCGATTACGAGCAGTACTTC. It yields the protein CSARADYEQYF.

Of note for this clone: The sample contains more than one DNA sequence encoding this CDR3. The CDR3 DNA reads as TGTGCCAGCAGAGACAGGGGTTGGGATGGCTACACCTTC. It translates to CASRDRGWDGYTF. The rearrangement joins TRBV6-5 to TRBJ1-2; 8 nucleotides align to TRBD1. This CDR3 spans 13 amino acids. V lost 6 bases, J lost 6 bases, and 6 bases stayed unmatched. CDR1 is MNHEY and CDR2 is SVGAGI in the germline V gene.

The V gene is TRBV7-9, the J gene TRBJ2-1; 7 nucleotides line up with TRBD1. V was clipped by 4 bases and J by 6 bases; unmatched bases: 12. The germline gives CDR1 SEHNR, CDR2 FQNEAQ (reference sequence). CDR3 length equals 16 residues. CDR3 in amino acids: CASSSRQGEQTNEQFF. CDR3 coding DNA: TGTGCCAGCAGCTCTAGACAGGGTGAACAAACCAATGAGCAGTTCTTC.

This sequence joins TRBV5-1 and TRBJ2-3, with 10 bases identical to TRBD2. The junction had 6 bases not matched to a gene; V was cut back by 4 bases and J by 4 bases. Germline V gene data show CDR1 as SGHRS and CDR2 as YFSETQ. The CDR3 spans 15 residues. The CDR3 bases are TGCGCCAGCAGCCAGCTAGCGGGGGCCGCAGATACGCAGTATTTT. It codes for CASSQLAGAADTQYF. Drawing the rest from reference TRBV5-1 and TRBJ2-3, the complete variable domain is KAGVTQTPRYLIKTRGQQVTLSCSPISGHRSVSWYQQTPGQGLQFLFEYFSETQRNKGNFPGRFSGRQFSNSRSEMNVSTLELGDSALYLCASSQLAGAADTQYFGPGTRLTVL.

This chain joins TRBV30 and TRBJ1-2; 10 bases are a match to TRBD1. This CDR3 spans 13 amino acids. The trim removed 4 bases at V and 7 bases at J, leaving 6 bases unmatched. Germline V gene data show CDR1 as GTSNPN and CDR2 as SVGIG (reference sequence). CDR3 region: CAWTWTGGSGYTF. The CDR3 nucleotides read TGTGCCTGGACCTGGACAGGGGGTTCTGGCTACACCTTC.